The rows below give T cell receptor beta chains drawn from one sample of a study of Graves' ophthalmopathy and Graves' hyperthyroidism. TCRdb independently ran MiXCR on the multiplex PCR reads; one entry per CDR3 protein. Here the sample spans 660,000 or so distinct CDR3 sequences, about 40% being singletons. Specimen: peripheral blood. These receptors all come from an adult man with Graves' ophthalmopathy. CDR3s leave out the opening cysteine and the closing phenylalanine or tryptophan.

TRBV11-1	TRBJ1-5	ASVVVQKNSYNQPQH
TRBV2	TRBJ2-5	ASDNRGIQETQY
TRBV27	TRBJ1-2	ASSLDLDGGFYGYT
TRBV7-2	TRBJ1-5	ASSQVQGANQPQH
TRBV6-5	TRBJ1-6	ASLRERNTNSPLH
TRBV19	TRBJ2-2	ASNRGRKTGELF
TRBV15	TRBJ1-2	ATSRGTTGGYT
TRBV29-1	TRBJ2-5	SVEVGGTETQY
TRBV5-1	TRBJ2-7	ASSSWDRGSSYEQY
TRBV29-1	TRBJ1-5	SVRTGEGNQPQH
TRBV7-3	TRBJ2-2	ASSQGILRAKANTGELF
TRBV29-1	TRBJ1-2	SVGQGSSGYT
TRBV7-6	TRBJ2-2	ASSWGQGKIGELF
TRBV20-1	TRBJ2-4	SARDRVEGNIQY
TRBV20-1	TRBJ1-5	SARRSSGGSGQPQH
TRBV6-6	TRBJ2-7	ASSDSGGYGSYEQY
TRBV25-1	TRBJ2-7	ASSFRHLPYEQY
TRBV4-1	TRBJ2-3	ASSQDGLAASTDTQY
TRBV10-2	TRBJ1-2	ASSPQGRPGYT
TRBV19	TRBJ1-1	ASTLTPVGTEAF
TRBV7-2	TRBJ2-5	ASSLAGVQGQETQY
TRBV6-5	TRBJ1-5	ASSFDRDQPQH
TRBV4-3	TRBJ1-1	ASSPESYGTSNTEAF
TRBV25-1	TRBJ1-2	ASSASGTGDHGYT
TRBV20-1	TRBJ2-5	SAEGLAQETQY
TRBV25-1	TRBJ1-2	ASSVSQGSYGYT
TRBV15	TRBJ1-1	ATSRDDLDDTEAF
TRBV7-3	TRBJ2-5	ASSDIQGRGTQY
TRBV4-3	TRBJ1-5	ASSHFRDSNQPQH
TRBV4-1	TRBJ1-1	ASSQGRRMNTEAF
TRBV9	TRBJ1-2	ASSASGDSGYGYT
TRBV9	TRBJ1-1	ASSETPQGRAF
TRBV5-8	TRBJ2-5	TSSLAISGGLETQY
TRBV5-8	TRBJ2-5	ASSSRKAGETQY
TRBV20-1	TRBJ1-2	GTGTGENYGYT
TRBV15	TRBJ1-1	ATSAHQDTEAF
TRBV2	TRBJ1-6	ASRDGNNSPLH
TRBV29-1	TRBJ1-1	SLGGNTEAF
TRBV7-7	TRBJ2-2	ASSSTTGPGELF
TRBV6-5	TRBJ1-6	ASNRRGAGRNSPLH
TRBV4-3	TRBJ1-2	ASSHQWVGVSDYGYT
TRBV15	.	ATSGDDNGRYT
TRBV24-1	TRBJ1-2	ATSDPTGHGYT
TRBV12-3/TRBV12-4	TRBJ1-5	ASSLRDGYSNQPQH
TRBV13	TRBJ2-3	ASSLKLVGDTQY
TRBV2	TRBJ1-5	ASSRQADQPQH
TRBV14	TRBJ1-1	ASPKVSVGDTEAF
TRBV5-8	TRBJ1-2	ASSPRATYGYT
TRBV19	TRBJ2-2	ASSVSSGASTGELF
TRBV7-9	TRBJ2-3	ASSPTGGVSDTQY
TRBV11-2	TRBJ2-7	ASRRTSGTSYEQY
TRBV2	TRBJ2-5	ASSAPFPSGDQETQY
TRBV6-4	TRBJ1-6	ASSVQDSSNNSPLH